The 8 T cell receptor beta chains in this list originate from one sample, sequenced in a study of shared T cell receptors in the human thymus (dated by TCRdb to the early 2020s). Preparation of the library involved the immunoSEQ multiplex PCR assay. Drawn from immuneACCESS, this table holds only the in-frame rearrangements with V and J called that TCRdb kept. Clones are partly lost; checked studies trace under half to an unresolved V gene and leave the rest unexplained. Within this sample are almost 550,000 clones, with around 82% of them counted one time only. The ten largest account for 0.013% of the sample. These data also featured in a second study, about human thymus T cells.

The sequencing sample was made of thymocytes. These TCRs come from a boy under two years old with a congenital heart defect. Donor details come from another sample of the same person, matched by shared clones.

The chain links TRBV6-1 to TRBJ2-7, with a possible D match to TRBD2 (6 bases). Between the trimmed V and J ends, which lost 6 bases and 4 bases, there was a span of 16 bases. In germline, CDR1 is MNHNS, CDR2 SASEGT. This CDR3 region has 14 residues. The CDR3 region is CASRRTGGAYEQYF. As DNA, the CDR3 is TGTGCCAGCAGGCGCACCGGGGGTGCGTACGAGCAGTACTTC.

This chain uses TRBV11-2 with TRBJ1-3; D not resolved. Germline CDR1 is SGHAT and CDR2 is FQNNGV. There are 15 residues in the CDR3. V gave up 5 bases and J gave up 0 bases, with 11 bases separating them. This CDR3 is CASSRDGDSGNTIYF. In nucleotides, the CDR3 is TGTGCCAGCAGCCGCGACGGGGACTCTGGAAACACCATATATTTT.

The chain links TRBV30 to TRBJ1-1; D uncertain. Germline CDR1 is GTSNPN and CDR2 is SVGIG (reference sequence). V shed 2 bases and J shed 8 bases, with 24 bases lying between them. CDR3 length: 16 residues. The CDR3 region has the DNA TGTGCCTGGAGTACTAAACTAGGACTCCACGCCGAGGAAGCTTTCTTT. Translation gives CAWSTKLGLHAEEAFF.

The chain is built from TRBV2 and TRBJ2-2; the D gene is possibly TRBD1 (5 bases). CDR3 size: 12 residues. The V and J ends lost 6 bases and 5 bases respectively, with 7 bases between them. Germline CDR1 is SNHLY and CDR2 is FYNNEI. The chain's CDR3 is CASRQETGELFF. The CDR3 DNA reads as TGTGCCAGCAGACAGGAGACCGGGGAGCTGTTTTTT.

This chain links TRBV7-2 with TRBJ2-3; D perhaps matches TRBD1 (5 bases). CDR3 length: 15 residues. Germline V lookup: CDR1 SGHTA, CDR2 FQGNSA. V lost 1 base and J 0 bases, leaving 8 bases between the germline ends. The CDR3 DNA reads as TGTGCCAGCAGCTTAGGTCAGGGTAGCACAGATACGCAGTATTTT. Encoded protein: CASSLGQGSTDTQYF.

The chain links TRBV6-5 to TRBJ2-1; perhaps TRBD2 as D (6 bases). The germline V and J ends were trimmed by 6 bases and 2 bases, with 11 bases remaining between them. The CDR3 consists of 14 residues. In germline, CDR1 is MNHEY, CDR2 SVGAGI. CDR3 amino acids: CASRLLAPYNEQFF. In nucleotides, the CDR3 is TGTGCCAGCAGACTACTAGCCCCCTACAATGAGCAGTTCTTC.

This clone is a singleton in its sample. V usage is TRBV2 and J usage is TRBJ2-5, with a possible D match to TRBD2 (5 bases). This CDR3 has 15 amino acids. From germline, CDR1 is SNHLY and CDR2 FYNNEI. V was cut by 3 bases and J by 1 base, with 12 bases left in between. This chain's CDR3 is CASSESSRGQETQYF. In nucleotides, the CDR3 is TGTGCCAGCAGTGAGTCTAGCCGGGGCCAAGAGACCCAGTACTTC.

The chain is built from TRBV11-3 and TRBJ2-7; a possible D gene is TRBD2 (6 bases). The length of the CDR3 is 14 residues. Trimming pared 4 bases from V and 5 bases from J, leaving 15 bases between. Germline lookup yields CDR1 SGHNT and CDR2 YENEEA. The CDR3 DNA reads TGTGCCAGCAGCTCCAGGAGGGCCCCGGACGAGCAGTACTTC. Translation gives CASSSRRAPDEQYF.